The 3 T cell receptor beta chains in this list originate from one sample, sequenced in a study of OX40 agonist ivuxolimab in advanced cancers. Method: immunoSEQ multiplex PCR; TCRdb's copy keeps in-frame clones and lacks some. The sample records about 61,000 clones, less than 90% being singletons. Source: CD4+ or CD8+ T cells sorted from blood, taken in a trial of the OX40 agonist ivuxolimab. Receptor source: an adult with an advanced solid tumor such as melanoma, head and neck, liver or kidney cancer.

This chain uses TRBV9 with TRBJ2-1; D remains ambiguous. In germline, CDR1 is SGDLS, CDR2 YYNGEE. The CDR3 is made up of 14 amino acids. V gave up 0 bases and J gave up 3 bases, with 7 bases separating them. DNA of the CDR3: TGTGCCAGCAGCGTAGCTGGGGTCTACAATGAGCAGTTCTTC. The encoded protein is CASSVAGVYNEQFF. Full variable domain (missing parts from reference TRBV9 and TRBJ2-1): DSGVTQTPKHLITATGQRVTLRCSPRSGDLSVYWYQQSLDQGLQFLIQYYNGEERAKGNILERFSAQQFPDLHSELNLSSLELGDSALYFCASSVAGVYNEQFFGPGTRLTVL.

The J gene is TRBJ1-1, the V gene TRBV11-3, with TRBD1 matching 9 bases. Trimming took 6 bases from V and 3 from J; bases not matched to a gene: 5. CDR3 size: 14 residues. Looked up from germline, CDR1 is SGHNT and CDR2 is YENEEA. The CDR3 DNA sequence: TGTGCCAGCAGACCGGGACAGGGTTACACTGAAGCTTTCTTT. This gives the protein CASRPGQGYTEAFF.

V gene TRBV30 combines with J gene TRBJ1-2; D ambiguous. This CDR3 region has 13 residues. Germline CDR1 is GTSNPN and CDR2 is SVGIG (reference sequence). The germline V and J ends were trimmed by 0 bases and 3 bases, with 8 bases remaining between them. This chain's CDR3 is CAWSVGSDYGYTF. The CDR3 region has the DNA TGTGCCTGGAGTGTAGGGAGTGACTATGGCTACACCTTC.